The clone carrying this T cell receptor (beta chain) was counted at least ten times. The antigen remains unidentified. Sample-barcoded 5' priming and a J-beta primer mix drove a second PCR of roughly 7 to 11 cycles. TCRdb re-analysed the 5' RACE reads in MiXCR, keeping a single row per CDR3 protein. Of fewer than 1.5 million distinct CDR3 sequences listed, approximately 38% are singletons. The data were obtained in a study of blood T cells in healthy people across ages. Study in general: Per two T cells, template switching captured roughly one barcoded beta molecule.

General study findings and limits: A roughly linear age-dependent decrease characterized TCR beta diversity per million T cells.

V gave up 3 bases and J gave up 2 bases, with 7 bases separating them. The germline V gene has CDR1 MNHNS and CDR2 SASEGT. The length of the CDR3 is 13 residues. Sequenced material: blood. J is TRBJ2-5 and V is TRBV6-1; weak D call: TRBD1 (5 bases). This TCR came from a woman aged 18-29 years in good health. CDR3 sequence (DNA): TGTGCCAGCAGTGACAGGGTACAAGAGACCCAGTACTTC. Translation: CASSDRVQETQYF.